This is a list of T cell receptor beta chains from one sample in a study of PD-1 blockade in mismatch repair-deficient tumors. Only in-frame clones appear in the TCRdb table, and some are missing; sequencing was by immunoSEQ multiplex PCR. The sample comprises 40,000 to 60,000 clones, approximately 80% of which are singletons, and over 3% rests with the top ten. The specimen comprised peripheral blood, sampled 4 weeks after starting pembrolizumab. The receptors were sampled from an adult with mismatch repair-deficient cancer. CDR3s include the opening cysteine and the closing phenylalanine or tryptophan. D genes are given only for firm matches.

CDR3aa: CASRRGDVSGGYTF
d_gene: NA
v_gene: TRBV27
len: 14

CDR3aa: CASSPTSGSQETQYF
d_gene: TRBD2
v_gene: TRBV18
len: 15

CDR3aa: CASSDSPGGRRYNEQFF
d_gene: TRBD2
v_gene: TRBV6-4
len: 17

CDR3aa: CASSVAKTGGHVGELFF
d_gene: TRBD1
v_gene: TRBV9
len: 17

CDR3aa: CASSNRAAGAFF
d_gene: NA
v_gene: TRBV6-5
len: 12

CDR3aa: CASSYSGDSYEQYF
d_gene: NA
v_gene: TRBV5-1
len: 14

CDR3aa: CASSPRVAGDVTGELFF
d_gene: TRBD2
v_gene: TRBV5-1
len: 17

CDR3aa: CASSSSTGKGGYTF
d_gene: TRBD1
v_gene: TRBV5-1
len: 14

CDR3aa: CASSVGTLRLVNTDTQYF
d_gene: NA
v_gene: TRBV9
len: 18

CDR3aa: CAWSAGTSGRKATDTQYF
d_gene: TRBD2
v_gene: TRBV30
len: 18

CDR3aa: CASSFTGPEAFF
d_gene: NA
v_gene: TRBV7-9
len: 12

CDR3aa: CASSSFASGVNNEQFF
d_gene: TRBD2
v_gene: TRBV11-2
len: 16

CDR3aa: CASSLDPGGAGELFF
d_gene: TRBD2
v_gene: TRBV5-1
len: 15

CDR3aa: CASSLGLAVPTDTQYF
d_gene: TRBD2
v_gene: TRBV11-2
len: 16